The clone carrying this T cell receptor (beta chain) has just a few counts. Its antigen is not known. The source of the sample is a study of T-cell memory formation after mild COVID-19. Overall study context: Clusters of TCRs were largely donor specific.

Regarding the study as a whole: While clones contracting from day 15 to 85 were balanced between CD4 and CD8, later expanders leaned CD4+. Chiefly within CM and EM were the contracting CD4+ clones; CD8+ ones were within EMRA.

Germline CDR1 reads SGDLS; CDR2 reads YYNGEE. CDR3 length: 17 residues. V was clipped by 5 bases and J by 10 bases, with 28 bases between them. Using its own MiXCR run on the 5' RACE reads, TCRdb lists one record per CDR3 protein. In the table there are under 400,000 distinct CDR3 sequences, 21% of which are singletons. The specimen was PBMCs or a T cell subset sorted from them (not recorded which). The sequence was collected from an adult woman who had mild COVID-19 (a few samples of this study predate the infection). Cell type and time point are not known. This rearrangement joins TRBV9 to TRBJ2-1, with D possibly matching TRBD2 (6 bases). CDR3 DNA sequence: TGTGCCAGCAGTACAACCCAGGGACTTGTCCGCCCAGGGGAGCAGTTCTTC. It encodes CASSTTQGLVRPGEQFF.